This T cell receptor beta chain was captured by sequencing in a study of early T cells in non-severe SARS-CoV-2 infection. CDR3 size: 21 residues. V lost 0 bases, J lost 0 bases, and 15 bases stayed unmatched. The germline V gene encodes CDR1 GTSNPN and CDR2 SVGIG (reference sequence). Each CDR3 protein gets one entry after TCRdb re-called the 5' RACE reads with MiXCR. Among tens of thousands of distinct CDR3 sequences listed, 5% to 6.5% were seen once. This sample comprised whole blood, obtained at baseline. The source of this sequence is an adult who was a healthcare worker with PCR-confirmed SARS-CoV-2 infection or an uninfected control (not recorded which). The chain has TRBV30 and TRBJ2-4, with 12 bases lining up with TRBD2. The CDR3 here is CAWSVLWTSGNSYLAKNIQYF. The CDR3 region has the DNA TGTGCCTGGAGTGTACTCTGGACTAGCGGGAACAGTTACCTAGCCAAAAACATTCAGTACTTC. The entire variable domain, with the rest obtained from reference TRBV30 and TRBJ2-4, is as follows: SQTIHQWPATLVQPVGSPLSLECTVEGTSNPNLYWYRQAAGRGLQLLFYSVGIGQISSEVPQNLSASRPQDRQFILSSKKLLLSDSGFYLCAWSVLWTSGNSYLAKNIQYFGAGTRLSVL.